This TCR beta chain was captured by sequencing in a study of T cell clonotyping in hematopoietic cell transplantation. Study outcomes and limitations: Few recipient clonotypes overlapped donors; over 95% were de novo at given depth. Higher Inverse Simpson Index values in graft donor and pretransplant recipient predicted broader posttransplant TCR diversity. Recipient TCR diversity dropped after transplant; expanded clonotypes rose from day 30 to 180. No sorting was done, leaving CD4 and CD8 contributions mixed.

Profiled with immunoSEQ multiplex PCR; TCRdb holds only in-frame clones, not every one. Here the sample spans roughly 16,000 clones, 80% to 95% being singletons. As to this clone: Antigen unknown.

Sequencing was performed on peripheral blood mononuclear cells. This sequence was found in a man aged 40-49 years in good health. Some clones in this sample may be carry-over from other donors' samples.

Here the CDR3 DNA reads TGTGCCAGCAGTTTTAGAGGGAGAGATGAAAAACTGTTTTTT. It codes for CASSFRGRDEKLFF. The chain links TRBV6-6 to TRBJ1-4; D not resolved. The CDR3 has 14 residues. The germline V gene encodes CDR1 MNHNY and CDR2 SVGAGI (reference sequence). V lost 4 bases to trimming and J lost 6 bases, with 12 bases between them.